A selection of T cell receptor beta chains follows, all from one sample in a study of CD8 T cells in ankylosing spondylitis. TCRdb used MiXCR to reprocess the 5' RACE reads, holding one entry per CDR3 protein. The sample includes about 160,000 distinct CDR3 sequences, around a tenth of them seen just once. Sequenced: blood, either unsorted or a sorted T cell fraction (not recorded which). The source of these receptors is a female donor with ankylosing spondylitis or in good health (not recorded which). Each CDR3 is given with its conserved first and last residue. The D gene is left open where the match is weak. For some rows the clone size is stated as once, few or many, or as a class when expanded; others skip it.

CDR3,DNA,length,D,J,V,size
CASSQTDTEAFF,TGTGCCAGCAGCCAAACAGACACTGAAGCTTTCTTT,12,.,TRBJ1-1,TRBV28,.
CASSQERAAQLYGYTF,TGCGCCAGCAGCCAAGAAAGGGCAGCCCAACTATATGGCTACACCTTC,16,.,TRBJ1-2,TRBV4-3,few
CASSLGTGGSEQYF,TGTGCCAGCAGCCTAGGGACAGGGGGAAGCGAGCAGTACTTC,14,TRBD1,TRBJ2-7,TRBV12-3/TRBV12-4,many
CASSRASGSSYNEQFF,TGCGCCAGCAGCCGGGCTAGCGGGAGCTCCTACAATGAGCAGTTCTTC,16,TRBD2,TRBJ2-1,TRBV4-3,many
CASTFRGGREYF,TGTGCCAGCACCTTCCGCGGCGGGAGGGAGTATTTT,12,TRBD2,TRBJ2-3,TRBV25-1,many
CASKPPPGQGPDEQYF,TGTGCCAGCAAACCCCCTCCGGGACAGGGTCCCGACGAGCAGTACTTC,16,TRBD1,TRBJ2-7,TRBV28,.
CSASQGEKLFF,TGCAGTGCAAGCCAGGGGGAAAAACTGTTTTTT,11,.,TRBJ1-4,TRBV20-1,many
CASSLRQPSTDTQYF,TGCGCCAGCAGCTTGAGGCAGCCCTCAACAGATACGCAGTATTTT,15,.,TRBJ2-3,TRBV5-1,many
CASSSSGAGNTEAFF,TGTGCCAGCAGTTCCTCGGGCGCTGGGAACACTGAAGCTTTCTTT,15,.,TRBJ1-1,TRBV6-2/TRBV6-3,.
CASSFFGASTDTQYF,TGTGCCAGCAGCTTCTTTGGGGCTAGCACAGATACGCAGTATTTT,15,.,TRBJ2-3,TRBV7-2,.
CASSLGQGTYEQYF,TGTGCCAGCAGCTTGGGACAGGGAACCTACGAGCAGTACTTC,14,TRBD1,TRBJ2-7,TRBV6-1,many
CASSYGTLNTEAFF,TGTGCCAGCAGTTATGGAACCCTGAACACTGAAGCTTTCTTT,14,.,TRBJ1-1,TRBV12-3/TRBV12-4,few
CASSLSQTLGLAGGEQFF,TGTGCCAGCAGTTTATCCCAAACACTTGGGCTAGCGGGAGGAGAGCAGTTCTTC,18,TRBD2,TRBJ2-1,TRBV27,.
CASSLAYGAGFLF,TGTGCCAGCAGCTTAGCATATGGGGCAGGGTTCCTCTTT,13,.,TRBJ1-4,TRBV7-2,many
CAGLPGRGTYEQYF,TGTGCCGGCCTCCCTGGCCGAGGGACCTACGAGCAGTACTTC,14,.,TRBJ2-7,TRBV21-1,few
CASTEQYSGNTIYF,TGTGCCAGCACGGAACAGTACTCTGGAAACACCATATATTTT,14,.,TRBJ1-3,TRBV2,.
CASGAAGLSYNEQFF,TGCGCCAGCGGGGCTGCGGGACTATCATACAATGAGCAGTTCTTC,15,TRBD2,TRBJ2-1,TRBV10-2,.
CASSLVAQSGGGDF,TGTGCCAGCAGTTTAGTGGCCCAATCCGGGGGTGGAGATTTT,14,.,TRBJ1-3,TRBV12-3/TRBV12-4,many
CSAGLAGLGGEQFF,TGCAGTGCCGGACTAGCGGGATTAGGGGGTGAGCAGTTCTTC,14,TRBD2,TRBJ2-1,TRBV20-1,many
CASSQGGRAGNYNEQFF,TGCGCCAGCAGTCAAGGTGGGAGGGCCGGAAACTACAATGAGCAGTTCTTC,17,TRBD2,TRBJ2-1,TRBV23-1,few
CTAQAGNTIYF,TGCACGGCCCAGGCTGGAAACACCATATATTTT,11,.,TRBJ1-3,TRBV29-1,many
CATSRDRAGQDYTDTQYF,TGTGCCACCAGCAGAGATCGGGCAGGACAGGATTACACAGATACGCAGTATTTT,18,TRBD1,TRBJ2-3,TRBV15,few
CASQGQGPNNEQFF,TGTGCCAGCCAGGGGCAGGGCCCGAACAATGAGCAGTTCTTC,14,.,TRBJ2-1,TRBV21-1,.
CASSSGWGTEAFF,TGTGCCAGCAGCTCAGGGTGGGGCACTGAAGCTTTCTTT,13,.,TRBJ1-1,TRBV5-6,.
CASSQDARAPNNEQFF,TGCGCCAGCAGCCAAGACGCGCGGGCCCCAAACAATGAGCAGTTCTTC,16,.,TRBJ2-1,TRBV4-3,few
CSVGGRAETYEQYF,TGCAGCGTGGGGGGGAGGGCGGAAACGTACGAGCAGTACTTC,14,TRBD2,TRBJ2-7,TRBV29-1,.
CASSVQGYANEKLFF,TGTGCCAGCAGCGTACAGGGTTACGCTAATGAAAAACTGTTTTTT,15,.,TRBJ1-4,TRBV9,few
CASSLTGILDNEQFF,TGTGCCAGCAGTTTGACAGGGATTTTGGACAATGAGCAGTTCTTC,15,TRBD1,TRBJ2-1,TRBV28,many
CASSPGPSTEAFF,TGTGCCAGCAGCCCGGGACCGAGCACTGAAGCTTTCTTT,13,.,TRBJ1-1,TRBV7-2,few
CASSQGGGGYEQYF,TGCGCCAGCAGCCAAGGCGGGGGCGGCTACGAGCAGTACTTC,14,.,TRBJ2-7,TRBV4-3,.
CASSVGEGVWQTQYF,TGTGCCAGCAGCGTAGGAGAGGGAGTTTGGCAGACCCAGTACTTC,15,.,TRBJ2-5,TRBV9,.
CASSPRTISTDTQYF,TGTGCCAGCTCACCACGTACGATTTCCACAGATACGCAGTATTTT,15,.,TRBJ2-3,TRBV18,few
CASAGGGGGPYEQYF,TGTGCCAGCGCCGGAGGAGGGGGCGGCCCCTACGAGCAGTACTTC,15,.,TRBJ2-7,TRBV6-2/TRBV6-3,few
CASSLPFQHETQYF,TGTGCCAGCAGCTTACCCTTCCAGCACGAGACCCAGTACTTC,14,.,TRBJ2-5,TRBV7-2,.
CASSTDREWIYNEQFF,TGTGCCAGTAGTACTGACAGGGAATGGATCTACAATGAGCAGTTCTTC,16,TRBD1,TRBJ2-1,TRBV19,few
CASSNVNTGELFF,TGTGCCAGCAGCAACGTAAACACCGGGGAGCTGTTTTTT,13,.,TRBJ2-2,TRBV7-2,few
CASSFLAEESDEQFF,TGTGCCAGCAGCTTCCTAGCGGAGGAGTCCGATGAGCAGTTCTTC,15,TRBD2,TRBJ2-1,TRBV28,few
CASSPRVGQETQYF,TGTGCCAGCAGCCCGCGGGTAGGGCAAGAGACCCAGTACTTC,14,.,TRBJ2-5,TRBV7-9,many
CASTLEEQFF,TGTGCCAGCACCCTCGAGGAGCAGTTCTTC,10,.,TRBJ2-1,TRBV2,many
CASSLEDKEAFF,TGTGCCAGCAGCTTAGAGGACAAGGAAGCTTTCTTT,12,.,TRBJ1-1,TRBV7-9,few
CASSAGTSESYEQYF,TGTGCCAGCAGCGCAGGGACTAGCGAGTCCTACGAGCAGTACTTC,15,TRBD2,TRBJ2-7,TRBV13,.
CASSPGLAGGYEQYF,TGTGCCAGCAGCCCGGGACTAGCGGGAGGGTACGAGCAGTACTTC,15,TRBD2,TRBJ2-7,TRBV7-6,.
CATSRDGRVGEQYF,TGTGCCACCAGCAGAGATGGGAGGGTTGGCGAGCAGTACTTC,14,TRBD2,TRBJ2-7,TRBV15,few
CASSFSGDPGKFF,TGTGCCAGCAGCTTCAGCGGGGACCCTGGGAAGTTCTTC,13,TRBD2,TRBJ2-1,TRBV7-9,many
CSVEDLGTGHTEAFF,TGCAGCGTTGAAGATCTTGGGACAGGGCACACTGAAGCTTTCTTT,15,TRBD1,TRBJ1-1,TRBV29-1,many
CASSVLRDRGVTEAFF,TGTGCCAGCAGCGTCCTCCGGGACAGGGGGGTCACTGAAGCTTTCTTT,16,TRBD1,TRBJ1-1,TRBV9,.
CASGLSFYEQYF,TGTGCTAGTGGTTTGTCCTTCTACGAGCAGTACTTC,12,.,TRBJ2-7,TRBV12-5,.
CASSASAGAMNTEAFF,TGCGCCAGCAGCGCCTCTGCGGGGGCAATGAACACTGAAGCTTTCTTT,16,.,TRBJ1-1,TRBV5-1,few
CASSLVGTGQETQYF,TGTGCCAGCAGCTTAGTCGGGACAGGCCAAGAGACCCAGTACTTC,15,TRBD1,TRBJ2-5,TRBV7-9,many
CASSGGKFGNEQFF,TGTGCCAGCAGTGGGGGAAAGTTCGGGAATGAGCAGTTCTTC,14,.,TRBJ2-1,TRBV6-1,few
CASIPAGVVNSPLHF,TGTGCCAGCATACCAGCAGGGGTGGTTAATTCACCCCTCCACTTT,15,.,TRBJ1-6,TRBV6-2/TRBV6-3,few
CASSLGGVGLSGANVLTF,TGTGCCAGCAGCTTGGGGGGGGTAGGGCTCTCTGGGGCCAACGTCCTGACTTTC,18,.,TRBJ2-6,TRBV5-4,few
CASTLDRDNEQYF,TGTGCCAGCACCTTAGACAGGGACAACGAGCAGTACTTC,13,TRBD1,TRBJ2-7,TRBV2,few